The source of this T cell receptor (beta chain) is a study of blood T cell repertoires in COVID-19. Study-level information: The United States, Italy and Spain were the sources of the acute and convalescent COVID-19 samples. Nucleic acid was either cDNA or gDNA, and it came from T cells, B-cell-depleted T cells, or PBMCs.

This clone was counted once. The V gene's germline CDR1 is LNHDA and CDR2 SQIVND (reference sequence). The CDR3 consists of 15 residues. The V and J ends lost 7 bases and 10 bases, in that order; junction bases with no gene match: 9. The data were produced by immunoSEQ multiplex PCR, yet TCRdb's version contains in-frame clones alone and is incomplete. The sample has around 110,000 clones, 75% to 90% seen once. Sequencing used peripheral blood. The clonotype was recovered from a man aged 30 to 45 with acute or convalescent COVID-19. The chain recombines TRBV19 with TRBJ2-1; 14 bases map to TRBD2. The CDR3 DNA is TGTGCCAGTACCCTCGGGACTAGCGGGGGCTGGGAGCAGTTCTTC. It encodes CASTLGTSGGWEQFF.